These T cell receptor beta chains were read from a single sample in a study of T cell responses to AZD1222 COVID-19 vaccine. Only in-frame clones appear in the TCRdb table, and some are missing; sequencing was by immunoSEQ multiplex PCR. This repertoire shows fewer than 200,000 clones, 85% to 90% found once; its top ten account for approximately 0.5%. The sequences come from peripheral blood, collected on day 0 of AZD1222 vaccination. Receptors were obtained from an adult in good health. The CDR3 runs from the conserved cysteine through the conserved F or W. The D gene is left open where the match is weak. The size of a clone is reported for some rows only, either as once, few or many, or as a class for expanded clones.

clone_size,j_call,d_call,v_call,cdr3_nt,cdr3_aa
.,TRBJ2-2,.,TRBV9,TGTGCCAGCAGCGTAGGCATAAGCCCGGAGCTGTTTTTT,CASSVGISPELFF
.,TRBJ1-5,.,TRBV5-4,TGTGCCAGCAGCTTCGAGGGCAATCAGCCCCAGCATTTT,CASSFEGNQPQHF
.,TRBJ1-1,TRBD1,TRBV4-3,TGCGCCAGCAGCCAGTCCGGGACAGAGAACACTGAAGCTTTCTTT,CASSQSGTENTEAFF
once,TRBJ2-2,TRBD2,TRBV4-3,TGCGCCAGCAGCCAAGACCCGACTAGCCGCCTGAACACCGGGGAGCTGTTTTTT,CASSQDPTSRLNTGELFF
.,TRBJ2-1,.,TRBV2,TGTGCCAGCATGGGACGGCGGCGGGAATCCTACAATGAGCAGTTCTTC,CASMGRRRESYNEQFF
few,TRBJ2-2,TRBD2,TRBV11-2,TGTGCCAGCAGCCCCAGGTGGGGGGGAAGCACCGGGGAGCTGTTTTTT,CASSPRWGGSTGELFF
once,TRBJ2-7,.,TRBV6-2/TRBV6-3,TGTGCTAGCAGTTACGAAGGTTACGAGCAGTACTTC,CASSYEGYEQYF
.,TRBJ1-5,.,TRBV29-1,TGCAGCGTGACAGGAGGGGGCAATCAGCCCCAGCATTTT,CSVTGGGNQPQHF
few,TRBJ2-7,TRBD1,TRBV7-3,TGTGCCAGCAGCCCCGGACAGGCCAACGAGCAGTACTTC,CASSPGQANEQYF
.,TRBJ2-1,.,TRBV7-3,TGTGCCAGCAGCTTAAGAACCGACAGACTGAGCTCCTACAATGAGCAGTTCTTC,CASSLRTDRLSSYNEQFF
.,TRBJ2-2,TRBD1,TRBV4-3,TGCGCCAGCAGCCCGGGACAGGGGGTGGGCACCGGGGAGCTGTTTTTT,CASSPGQGVGTGELFF
.,TRBJ2-5,.,TRBV5-6,TGTGCCAGCAGCGGGATGGACTACCGGGGGGAGACCCAGTACTTC,CASSGMDYRGETQYF
.,TRBJ1-1,TRBD1,TRBV6-1,TGTGCCAGCAGTGAGCGGACAGGTCGTACTGAAGCTTTCTTT,CASSERTGRTEAFF
.,TRBJ2-1,.,TRBV12-3/TRBV12-4,TGTGCCAGCAGTTTTACCAATGAGCAGTTCTTC,CASSFTNEQFF
.,TRBJ2-7,TRBD1,TRBV6-6,TGTGCCAGCAGTTACGGGACAGGGTGGGACGAGCAGTACTTC,CASSYGTGWDEQYF
.,TRBJ2-1,.,TRBV10-3,TGTGCCATCAGTGAAGGTGGCCAGGACAATGAGCAGTTCTTC,CAISEGGQDNEQFF
.,TRBJ2-1,TRBD1,TRBV19,TGTGCCAGTAGTATAAGGGACAGTTCCTACAATGAGCAGTTCTTC,CASSIRDSSYNEQFF
.,TRBJ2-1,.,TRBV9,TGTGCCAGCAGCCCTTTTGGGGGGCTAGCGGCAAGGGGTGAGCAGTTCTTC,CASSPFGGLAARGEQFF
once,TRBJ1-5,TRBD1,TRBV5-1,TGCGCCAGCAGCTTGGACAGGGGAAATCAGCCCCAGCATTTT,CASSLDRGNQPQHF
.,TRBJ2-7,.,TRBV7-2,TGTGCCAGCAGTCCCCCTGGGGTTTTAAACGAGCAGTACTTC,CASSPPGVLNEQYF
.,TRBJ2-5,.,TRBV6-5,TGTGCCAGCAGGGGACTTCAAGAGACCCAGTACTTC,CASRGLQETQYF
.,TRBJ2-3,.,TRBV2,TGTGCCAGCGTAAACGGACCATCTCGACGCACAGATACGCAGTATTTT,CASVNGPSRRTDTQYF
.,TRBJ1-6,.,TRBV28,TGTGCCAGCAGTTTATTCGGGGTTAGGAATTCACCCCTCCACTTT,CASSLFGVRNSPLHF
.,TRBJ2-7,TRBD1,TRBV6-2/TRBV6-3,TGTGCCAGCAGTTACAGACAGGGTGGTTCCTCCTACGAGCAGTACTTC,CASSYRQGGSSYEQYF
.,TRBJ2-7,.,TRBV18,TGTGCCAGCTCACCCCAGCCCTACGAGCAGTACTTC,CASSPQPYEQYF
.,TRBJ2-1,.,TRBV7-9,TGTGCCAGCAGCTTGGTGAGCTCCTACAATGAGCAGTTCTTC,CASSLVSSYNEQFF
.,TRBJ2-2,.,TRBV28,TGTGCCAGCAGTTTACTCAGGAGCACCGGGGAGCTGTTTTTT,CASSLLRSTGELFF
.,TRBJ1-1,.,TRBV28,TGTGCCAGCAGTTGGGCGGGCACTGAAGCTTTCTTT,CASSWAGTEAFF
.,TRBJ2-5,TRBD2,TRBV6-6,TGTGCCAGCAGTGGACTAGCGGGAGAAGAGACCCAGTACTTC,CASSGLAGEETQYF
.,TRBJ2-7,.,TRBV25-1,TGTGCCAGAATCCCACCCTCCTACGAGCAGTACTTC,CARIPPSYEQYF
.,TRBJ1-5,.,TRBV19,TGTGCCAGTAGGGGCGTCGGGGTTAGCAATCAGCCCCAGCATTTT,CASRGVGVSNQPQHF
.,TRBJ2-1,.,TRBV12-2,TGTGCAAGTCGCCCGCCCCTACAGCCCTTGGGCGAGCAGTTCTTC,CASRPPLQPLGEQFF
.,TRBJ1-6,TRBD1,TRBV7-9,TGTGCCAGCAGCTCAGACAGGGACCCTTTTGGACCCCTCCACTTT,CASSSDRDPFGPLHF
few,TRBJ1-2,TRBD1,TRBV6-5,TGTGCCAGCATCGGGACAGAGAGAGGTCGGTATGGCTACACCTTC,CASIGTERGRYGYTF
.,TRBJ1-3,.,TRBV5-1,TGCGCCAGCAGCTTGGGCGGTTTGGGAGGAAACACCATATATTTT,CASSLGGLGGNTIYF
.,TRBJ2-2,.,TRBV7-3,TGTGCCAGCAGCTCACAGGGTGGCACCGGGGAGCTGTTTTTT,CASSSQGGTGELFF
.,TRBJ1-6,.,TRBV12-3/TRBV12-4,TGTGCCAGCACCATGAACACACCCCTCCACTTT,CASTMNTPLHF
.,TRBJ2-2,.,TRBV5-1,TGCGCCAGCAGCCCCGCAGGCAGGGGCAACACCGGGGAGCTGTTTTTT,CASSPAGRGNTGELFF
once,TRBJ1-5,.,TRBV27,TGTGCCAGCAGTTTATGGGCCATGGAGGGTCAGCCCCAGCATTTT,CASSLWAMEGQPQHF
once,TRBJ2-5,.,TRBV24-1,TGTGCCACCAGTGATTTGCCTGGGTTGGAGACCCAGTACTTC,CATSDLPGLETQYF
.,TRBJ1-6,TRBD1,TRBV19,TGTGCCAGTAGTATCGAAGGGACAGGGGTCTATAATTCACCCCTCCACTTT,CASSIEGTGVYNSPLHF
.,TRBJ2-7,TRBD1,TRBV28,TGTGCCAGCAGTTCATTAGCCGAGACAGGGACCTACGAGCAGTACTTC,CASSSLAETGTYEQYF
.,TRBJ2-1,.,TRBV2,TGTGCCATCCCCCGGGAGAAGGGAGGCAATGAGCAGTTCTTC,CAIPREKGGNEQFF
once,TRBJ2-7,.,TRBV27,TGTGCCAGCAGTTTTGGCAGGGGGGGCTACGAGCAGTACTTC,CASSFGRGGYEQYF
.,TRBJ1-5,.,TRBV3-1/TRBV3-2,TGTGCCAGCAGCCAAGGGGGGATTTGGCAGGGTAATCAGCCCCAGCATTTT,CASSQGGIWQGNQPQHF
.,TRBJ1-5,.,TRBV13,TGTGCCAGCAGCTTAGGCAGGGCCAATCAGCCCCAGCATTTT,CASSLGRANQPQHF
.,TRBJ2-7,TRBD2,TRBV9,TGTGCCAGCAGCGGAGTGCGGGGGGCTTCTTCCTACGAGCAGTACTTC,CASSGVRGASSYEQYF
.,TRBJ1-1,.,TRBV3-1/TRBV3-2,TGTGCCAGCAGCCAAGATCCAGGGGTTGGGGCTTTCTTT,CASSQDPGVGAFF
.,TRBJ2-5,.,TRBV25-1,TGTGCCAGTTCTGAGGACCTCCAAGAGACCCAGTACTTC,CASSEDLQETQYF
.,TRBJ1-2,TRBD1,TRBV5-4,TGTGCCAGCAGCACCTGGGCAGGGGGCTATGGCTACACCTTC,CASSTWAGGYGYTF
.,TRBJ1-4,.,TRBV28,TGTGCCAGCAGTATAGGGGACACCCTGGGAGAAAAACTGTTTTTT,CASSIGDTLGEKLFF
once,TRBJ2-5,.,TRBV12-5,TGTGCTAGTGGTTTAGCTGACAGGTCACAAGAGACCCAGTACTTC,CASGLADRSQETQYF
once,TRBJ2-2,TRBD2,TRBV7-8,TGTGCCAGCAGCCCATTGGGGGGGAGCACCGGGGAGCTGTTTTTT,CASSPLGGSTGELFF
.,TRBJ2-3,TRBD2,TRBV2,TGTGCCAGAACGGGGCGGGAGGGAGATACGCAGTATTTT,CARTGREGDTQYF
.,TRBJ2-2,TRBD2,TRBV9,TGTGCCAGCAGCTTCACACTAGCGGGAGAGACCGGGGAGCTGTTTTTT,CASSFTLAGETGELFF
.,TRBJ1-2,TRBD1,TRBV11-2,TGTGCCAGCAGCTTAGAAGGCAGGGGGTATGGCTACACCTTC,CASSLEGRGYGYTF
.,TRBJ1-5,.,TRBV27,TGTGCCAGCAGTTCCCACAGGGACTATAGCAATCAGCCCCAGCATTTT,CASSSHRDYSNQPQHF
.,TRBJ1-3,.,TRBV28,TGTGCCAGCACCCTGAGGAGGGAAGGAAACACCATATATTTT,CASTLRREGNTIYF
.,TRBJ1-6,.,TRBV20-1,TGCAGTGCTAGTTTTCAGGGGCGTTCACCCCTCCACTTT,CSASFQGRSPLHF